This TCR beta chain derives from a study of blood T cells in healthy people across ages. This clonotype was counted only a few times. Germline V CDR1 and CDR2: MDHEN, SYDVKM. V trimming: 7 bases; J trimming: 5 bases; junction bases outside the gene matches: 10. The CDR3 loop spans 15 amino acids. For the second PCR, which ran for roughly 6 to 11 cycles, a sample-barcoded 5' primer and a J-beta primer mix were used. TCRdb reprocessed the 5' RACE reads via MiXCR and lists one record per CDR3 protein. The sample has about 1.6 million distinct CDR3 sequences; 30% to 40% are singletons. The source of this sequence is a woman aged 25 to 39 in good health. What was sequenced was blood. This chain uses TRBV28 with TRBJ2-3; 9 bases are shared with TRBD2. CDR3 sequence: CASKLAGIYEDTQYF. The CDR3 DNA sequence: TGTGCCAGCAAACTAGCGGGTATTTACGAAGATACGCAGTATTTT.